A single sample gave rise to the 5 T cell receptor beta chains below, sequenced in a study of T-cell reconstitution after alpha-beta-depleted transplantation in children (dated by TCRdb to about 2016). The intended sense of this specimen's treatment or condition label: allogeneic hematopoietic cell transplantation with graft depleted of TCRalphabeta T cells and CD19 B cells. Preparation of the library involved PCR. This sample was sequenced with an Illumina HiSeq 2500. TCR library preparation used molecular barcoding, with unique molecular identifiers applied to normalize quantification of the TCRbeta repertoire. TCRdb's own reprocessing of the public reads used fastp at Q25 and MiXCR and kept productive beta chains. Rows are unified per CDR3 protein, each entry keeping the most common DNA and genes. This sample holds 600,000 or so distinct CDR3 sequences; 23% were observed only once. The leading ten clones occupy roughly 13% of the sample.

This sample comprised PBMCs, mostly from graft donor cells, obtained 360 days after TCRalphabeta/CD19-depleted stem cell transplant. The receptors come from a boy in the first two years of life who had a stem cell transplant for acute myeloid leukemia, so the T cells may come from the graft donor.

This clonotype appeared a few times. The CDR3 DNA reads TGCAGCGTCGCCCGGTTGGGTGGAAACACCATATATTTT. Its protein product is CSVARLGGNTIYF. The J gene is TRBJ1-3, the V gene TRBV29-1; D not resolved. Trimming stripped 6 bases from V and 3 bases from J, with 12 bases between. The germline V gene has CDR1 SQVTM and CDR2 ANQGSEA. There are 13 residues in the CDR3.

Many counts were recorded for this clonotype. The chain couples TRBV20-1 to TRBJ1-1; D is uncertain. CDR1 and CDR2 from the germline V gene are DFQATT and SNEGSKA (reference sequence). Trimming left V 1 base short and J 0 bases short, with 6 bases between. The CDR3 consists of 13 residues. In DNA form, the CDR3 reads TGCAGTGCTAGAGGTCGCCTGAACACTGAAGCTTTCTTT. Translating gives CSARGRLNTEAFF.

The chain combines TRBV6-2 or TRBV6-3 with TRBJ1-5; 7 bases map to TRBD1. The junction had 12 bases not matched to a gene; V was cut back by 5 bases and J by 11 bases. The CDR3 is 14 amino acids. CDR1 and CDR2 from the germline V gene are MNHEY and SVGEGT. The CDR3 spells CASSLPSWDRAQHF. The CDR3 DNA follows: TGTGCCAGCAGTCTCCCGTCGTGGGACAGAGCCCAGCATTTT.

This clonotype was seen only once. V and J are TRBV6-1 and TRBJ1-2; TRBD1 agrees at 9 bases. Germline lookup yields CDR1 MNHNS and CDR2 SASEGT. The J segment lost 7 bases and the V segment lost 6 bases, leaving 9 bases of the junction unmatched. The CDR3 extends over 14 amino acids. CDR3 nucleotides: TGTGCCAGCAGCCCCGGGACAGGGAAACGTGGCTACACCTTC. Amino acids: CASSPGTGKRGYTF.

This clonotype was counted ten times or more. The CDR3 sequence: CSVSGRYQETQYF. DNA for the CDR3: TGCAGCGTTTCGGGACGGTACCAAGAGACCCAGTACTTC. This chain connects TRBV29-1 to TRBJ2-5; D may correspond to TRBD1 or TRBD2 (5 bases each). Germline V gene sequence: CDR1 SQVTM, CDR2 ANQGSEA. V lost 5 bases to trimming and J lost 0 bases, with 10 bases between them. There are 13 residues in the CDR3.